These 32 T cell receptor beta chains originate from one sample sequenced in a study of tissue T cells after allogeneic stem cell transplantation. Time point reported: mouse harvest day 14 after allogeneic transplant. Each mouse received 10^7 T-cell-depleted marrow cells plus 10^6 splenic CD5+ T cells by tail vein. Libraries were prepared by immunoSEQ multiplex PCR; TCRdb keeps only in-frame clonotypes and omits some of them. The sample consists of just under 4,500 clones, approximately 45% of them appearing once. The sequenced material came from lymph node tissue. These receptors came from a female BALB/c mouse given C57BL/6 T cells with graft-versus-host disease after an allogeneic hematopoietic cell transplant.

This clone has just one count. Mouse names are used for the genes. The missing CDR3 end, 1 residue past where the read stops, is filled in from the germline J gene. The chain uses TRBV23 and TRBJ2-1; no DNA check was done on the table's D call, TRBD1. This CDR3 is built from 13 residues. Germline CDR1 reads KGHTA; CDR2 reads FQNQQP. The DNA read from the CDR3 is TGCTCCAGCAGTCTCCAGGGGGCCACTGAGCAGTTC. Amino acids: CSSSLQGATEQF. The full CDR3 reads CSSSLQGATEQFF. Variable domain in full (rest from reference TRBV23 and TRBJ2-1): DAAVTQKPRYLIKMKGQEAEMKCIPEKGHTAVFWYQQKQSKELKFLIYFQNQQPLDQIDMVKERFSAVCPSSSLCSLGIRTCEAEDSALYLCSSSLQGATEQFFGPGTRLTVL.

Remarks on this clone: The gene symbols are mouse symbols. The read terminates 1 residue before the CDR3 end, so the remaining end is supplied by the germline J gene. The chain couples TRBV31 to TRBJ2-1, with D perhaps TRBD1 or TRBD2 (7 bases each). The CDR3 runs to 16 residues. Per the germline V gene, CDR1 is GKSSPN and CDR2 is SITVG. Trimming removed 0 bases at V and 0 bases at J, with 12 bases between. The covered CDR3 bases are TGTGCCTGGAGTCTCCCAGGGGGGGATAACTATGCTGAGCAGTTC. Its protein product is CAWSLPGGDNYAEQF. The full CDR3 is CAWSLPGGDNYAEQFF.

Remarks on this clone: Genes here carry mouse names. The CDR3 extends 1 residue past the end of the read, so its final part is completed from the germline J gene. The chain couples TRBV13-1 to TRBJ2-5, with 9 bases fitting TRBD2. Germline V gene data show CDR1 as NSHNY and CDR2 as SYGAGN. The CDR3 sequence is 17 residues long. Germline trimming cut 0 bases from V and 0 bases from J; bases unmatched to any gene: 5. This chain's CDR3 is CASSDAWGGVNQDTQYF. The sequenced part of the CDR3 DNA is TGTGCCAGCAGTGATGCCTGGGGGGGTGTTAACCAAGACACCCAGTAC.

For this clone: The genes and germline here are from mouse. The read halts 1 residue ahead of the CDR3 end, with the missing end drawn from the germline J gene. V and J are TRBV13-2 and TRBJ2-7; 11 bases are a match to TRBD2. Germline loops: CDR1 NNHNN, CDR2 SYGAGS (reference sequence). The CDR3 consists of 13 residues. The V and J ends lost 5 bases and 4 bases, in that order; junction bases with no gene match: 2. CDR3 DNA, as far as it was read: TGTGCCAGCGGAGGGACTGGGGGTTATGAACAGTAC. Translated: CASGGTGGYEQY. The whole CDR3 is CASGGTGGYEQYF.

In its sample, this clone was seen a few times. Any gene name here is a mouse gene name. The read falls 1 residue short of the CDR3 end, and the missing part is taken from the germline J gene. This chain uses TRBV26 with TRBJ2-1; D ambiguous. The CDR3 is 14 amino acids. CDR1 is KGHPV, CDR2 FQNQEV, per germline (reference sequence). V lost 2 bases and J lost 0, with 5 bases in between. Here the CDR3 reads CASSLGSNYAEQFF. The part of the CDR3 DNA that was read is TGTGCCAGCAGTCTGGGGTCTAACTATGCTGAGCAGTTC.

Comment on this clone: Gene names are the mouse ones. Sequencing ends 1 residue short of the CDR3 end; the germline J gene provides the rest. The genes are TRBV20 and TRBJ1-1; no reliable D call. The CDR3 is 13 amino acids. Germline V gene data show CDR1 as GFQATS and CDR2 as STVNSAI. V was cut by 1 base and J by 1 base, with 7 bases left in between. CDR3 DNA (partial): TGTGGTGCTAGGGCCAGAAGAAACACAGAAGTCTTC. This sequence encodes CGARARRNTEVF. The whole CDR3 sequence reads CGARARRNTEVFF. Complete variable domain (other parts from reference TRBV20 and TRBJ1-1): GALVYQYPRRTICKSGTSMRMECQAVGFQATSVAWYRQSPQKTFELIALSTVNSAIKYEQNFTQEKFPISHPNLSFSSMTVLNAYLEDRGLYLCGARARRNTEVFFGKGTRLTVV.

In the case of this clone: Gene names denote mouse genes. Read data end 1 residue before the CDR3 end; the end is taken from the germline J gene. V and J are TRBV26 and TRBJ2-4; TRBD1 matches 7 bases. The CDR3 totals 14 residues. Germline-derived CDR1 and CDR2 are KGHPV and FQNQEV (reference sequence). The junction had 3 bases not matched to a gene; V was cut back by 6 bases and J by 0 bases. CDR3: CASRDRASQNTLYF. Incomplete CDR3 DNA: TGTGCCAGCAGAGACAGGGCTAGTCAAAACACCTTGTAC. The full variable domain, with the rest looked up from reference TRBV26 and TRBJ2-4, is NSKVIQTPRYLVKGQGQKAKMRCIPEKGHPVVFWYQQNKNNEFKFLINFQNQEVLQQIDMTEKRFSAECPSNSPCSLEIQSSEAGDSALYLCASRDRASQNTLYFGAGTRLSVL.

There are a few counts of this clone. Genes and germline are mouse. Read coverage stops 1 residue before the CDR3 terminus; the germline J gene supplies the remainder. This chain joins TRBV23 and TRBJ2-3. Germline CDR1 reads KGHTA; CDR2 reads FQNQQP. This CDR3 has 11 residues. The CDR3 bases that were read are TGCTCCAGCATGGCAGCAGAAACGCTGTAT. Amino acids: CSSMAAETLY. The entire CDR3 protein is CSSMAAETLYF.

Details on this clone: Here the gene names and germline are mouse. The read gets to within 1 residue of the CDR3 end, and the germline J gene fills in the rest. The chain combines TRBV3 with TRBJ2-3; 8 nucleotides line up with TRBD1. The CDR3 covers 11 residues. V was pared by 4 bases and J by 12 bases, with 3 bases of the junction left unmatched. CDR1 and CDR2 (germline): SNHLY, FYNGKV (reference sequence). The CDR3 region is CASSSGTGLYF. The DNA read from the CDR3 is TGTGCCAGCAGCTCCGGGACAGGACTGTAT. The full variable domain, in which reference TRBV3 and TRBJ2-3 provide the parts outside the CDR3, is GPKVLQIPSHQIIDMGQMVTLNCDPVSNHLYFYWYKQILGQQMEFLVNFYNGKVMEKSKLFKDQFSVERPDGSYFTLKIQPTALEDSAVYFCASSSGTGLYFGSGTRLTVL.

This clone was counted a few times. The gene names here belong to mouse. The CDR3 extends 1 residue past the end of the read, so its final part is completed from the germline J gene. The gene calls are TRBV26 and TRBJ1-1; D not certain. CDR1 is KGHPV, CDR2 FQNQEV, per germline (reference sequence). This CDR3 comprises 13 residues. V lost 2 bases, J lost 0 bases, and 4 bases lay in between. CDR3 sequence: CASSLTANTEVFF. Incomplete CDR3 DNA: TGTGCCAGCAGTCTGACAGCAAACACAGAAGTCTTC.

This clone was seen a few times. Gene labels here are mouse ones. The CDR3 end lies 1 residue beyond the end of the read and is filled in from the germline J gene. The rearrangement links TRBV31 to TRBJ2-5; 10 bases align to TRBD2. Germline V lookup: CDR1 GKSSPN, CDR2 SITVG. V was clipped by 1 base and J by 4 bases; unmatched bases: 2. This CDR3 has 14 amino acids. This CDR3 reads CAWSPTGGKDTQYF. The sequenced CDR3 bases are TGTGCCTGGAGTCCGACTGGGGGGAAAGACACCCAGTAC.

Comment on this clone: Gene names and germline refer to mouse. The read comes to an end 1 residue before the CDR3 does, leaving the germline J gene to fill in the end. The chain employs TRBV26 and TRBJ1-3; no definite D call. Germline-derived CDR1 and CDR2 are KGHPV and FQNQEV (reference sequence). With 0 bases removed from V and 0 bases from J, the gap between germline ends came to 3 bases. There are 14 residues in the CDR3. The CDR3 sequence: CASSLSDSGNTLYF. CDR3 bases read: TGTGCCAGCAGTCTGTCAGATTCTGGAAATACGCTCTAT.

With regard to this clone: Mouse names are used for the genes. Read sequence stops 1 residue before the CDR3 end, and the germline J gene provides the missing end. The sample carries other DNA sequences with the same CDR3. V usage is TRBV13-1 and J usage is TRBJ1-3; TRBD1 is a possible D gene (5 bases). The CDR3 is 14 amino acids. From germline, CDR1 is NSHNY and CDR2 SYGAGN. V gave up 5 bases and J gave up 0 bases, with 9 bases separating them. CDR3 residues: CASRTALSGNTLYF. The sequenced part of the CDR3 DNA is TGTGCCAGCAGGACAGCCCTTTCTGGAAATACGCTCTAT.

About this clone: Gene names and germline match the mouse. Read data end 1 residue before the CDR3 end; the end is taken from the germline J gene. This sequence joins TRBV17 and TRBJ2-5; 9 nucleotides match TRBD2. This CDR3 has 15 amino acids. Germline values: CDR1 MNHDT, CDR2 YYDKIL. V shed 3 bases and J 6 bases; nucleotides not matched to a gene: 7. CDR3 sequence reads: CASSSPGTGRDTQYF. Incomplete CDR3 DNA: TGTGCTAGCAGTAGCCCCGGGACTGGGAGGGACACCCAGTAC. The variable domain in full, with the rest retrieved from reference TRBV17 and TRBJ2-5, is DTTVKQNPRYKLARVGKPVNLICSQTMNHDTMYWYQKKPNQAPKLLLFYYDKILNREADTFEKFQSSRPNNSFCSLYIGSAGLEYSAMYLCASSSPGTGRDTQYFGPGTRLLVL.

On this clone itself: Gene names are mouse gene names. The read ends 1 residue early relative to the CDR3; the germline J gene fills the gap. The V gene is TRBV26, the J gene TRBJ1-4; weak D call: TRBD1 (6 bases). CDR3 length: 13 amino acids. Germline V gives CDR1 KGHPV, CDR2 FQNQEV (reference sequence). Trimming stripped 7 bases from V and 4 bases from J, with 10 bases between. The CDR3 loop reads CASKQGLNERLFF. CDR3 bases read: TGTGCCAGCAAACAGGGCCTCAACGAAAGATTATTT.

This clone showed up just a few times. Mouse gene names and germline throughout. The read finishes 1 residue shy of the CDR3 end, and the germline J gene is used to complete it. The V and J genes are TRBV2 and TRBJ2-7, with D perhaps TRBD1 (5 bases). The germline V gene has CDR1 LGHNA and CDR2 YSYQKL. The CDR3 extends over 12 amino acids. With 4 bases removed from V and 7 bases from J, the gap between germline ends came to 11 bases. Incomplete CDR3 DNA: TGTGCCAGCAGCCGCTCAGGGAGCGAACAGTAC. It is translated as CASSRSGSEQY. The full CDR3 protein is CASSRSGSEQYF.

Turning to this clone: Mouse names are used for the genes. The read falls 1 residue short of the CDR3 end, and the missing part is taken from the germline J gene. The chain recombines TRBV26 with TRBJ1-3; TRBD1 matches 8 bases. The J segment lost 2 bases and the V segment lost 6 bases, leaving 3 bases of the junction unmatched. Germline V gives CDR1 KGHPV, CDR2 FQNQEV (reference sequence). This CDR3 comprises 14 residues. CDR3 region: CASSPTGAGNTLYF. The CDR3 bases that were read are TGTGCCAGCAGCCCGACAGGGGCTGGAAATACGCTCTAT.

There are a few counts of this clone. Germline and genes here are mouse. The CDR3 is cut off 1 residue early in the read; its end comes from the germline J gene. V usage is TRBV13-3 and J usage is TRBJ2-4; a possible D gene is TRBD1 (6 bases). Germline assignment: CDR1 NNHDY and CDR2 SYVADS. V was clipped by 1 base and J by 7 bases, with 10 bases between them. CDR3 length: 13 residues. This CDR3 is CASSDRDTHTLYF. The sequenced CDR3 bases are TGTGCCAGCAGTGATAGGGACACCCACACCTTGTAC.

Turning to this clone: Gene and germline names: mouse. Coverage ceases 1 residue before the CDR3 finishes, and the germline J gene fills in the end. The chain joins TRBV3 to TRBJ1-1, with 8 bases fitting TRBD1. The CDR3 runs to 13 residues. Looked up from germline, CDR1 is SNHLY and CDR2 is FYNGKV (reference sequence). With 3 bases clipped from V and 7 bases from J, the junction kept 4 bases outside the gene matches. The sequenced part of the CDR3 DNA is TGTGCCAGCAGCTTCCCAGGGGGCGAAGAAGTCTTC. It specifies CASSFPGGEEVF. The entire CDR3 protein is CASSFPGGEEVFF.

By sample fraction, this clone is medium-sized (0.01 to 0.1%). Gene names are the mouse ones. The read comes to an end 1 residue before the CDR3 does, leaving the germline J gene to fill in the end. The chain links TRBV5 to TRBJ2-1, with 11 bases that match TRBD2. Per germline, CDR1 LGHNA and CDR2 YNLKQL (reference sequence). V lost 2 bases, J lost 6 bases, and 6 bases stayed unmatched. The CDR3 totals 16 residues. The sequenced part of the CDR3 DNA is TGTGCCAGCAGCCAACCGGGACTGGGGGTTTTTGCTGAGCAGTTC. Translation gives CASSQPGLGVFAEQF. The CDR3 as a whole reads CASSQPGLGVFAEQFF.

Only a few counts were recorded for this clone. The genes are named according to mouse. The sequenced fragment ends 1 residue before the CDR3 boundary, so the rest is inferred from the germline J gene. The chain recombines TRBV4 with TRBJ2-3, with D possibly matching TRBD2 (6 bases). Trimming pared 5 bases from V and 0 bases from J, leaving 12 bases between. CDR3 length: 15 residues. The germline V gene has CDR1 LGHDT and CDR2 YNNKQL (reference sequence). CDR3: CASSPLWGSAETLYF. The DNA read from the CDR3 is TGTGCCAGCAGCCCCCTCTGGGGTAGTGCAGAAACGCTGTAT.

This clone was counted only a few times. Mouse germline and gene names are used. The sequence runs out 1 residue before the end of the CDR3; the remainder is reconstructed from the germline J gene. The chain couples TRBV3 to TRBJ1-1; D uncertain. Trimming removed 2 bases from V and 0 bases from J, with 4 bases in between. The CDR3 spans 13 residues. Germline V CDR1 and CDR2: SNHLY, FYNGKV (reference sequence). This CDR3 reads CASSLSANTEVFF. The sequenced part of the CDR3 DNA is TGTGCCAGCAGCTTAAGTGCAAACACAGAAGTCTTC.

This clone is medium-sized (0.01 to 0.1%) within its sample. Gene names follow the mouse nomenclature. The CDR3 is cut off 1 residue early in the read; its end comes from the germline J gene. The chain is built from TRBV26 and TRBJ2-7, with 7 bases lining up with TRBD2. This CDR3 is built from 13 residues. The junction had 3 bases not matched to a gene; V was cut back by 3 bases and J by 4 bases. Germline V gene lookup returns CDR1 KGHPV and CDR2 FQNQEV (reference sequence). The CDR3 bases that were read are TGTGCCAGCAGTCTTGACTGGGTTTATGAACAGTAC. It yields the protein CASSLDWVYEQY. The full CDR3 protein reads CASSLDWVYEQYF.

As regards this clone: Gene labels here are mouse ones. The DNA ends 1 residue before the CDR3 does, and the rest of the CDR3 is filled in from the germline J gene. This chain connects TRBV3 to TRBJ1-1; possible D gene TRBD1, 6 bases. The CDR3 consists of 14 residues. With 4 bases removed from V and 1 base from J, the gap between germline ends came to 10 bases. CDR1 is SNHLY and CDR2 is FYNGKV in the germline V gene (reference sequence). CDR3: CASSSRDKNTEVFF. Incomplete CDR3 DNA: TGTGCCAGCAGCTCCCGGGACAAAAACACAGAAGTCTTC.

This clone is judged medium-sized. Each gene name is a mouse one. The read finishes 1 residue shy of the CDR3 end, and the germline J gene is used to complete it. This chain connects TRBV2 to TRBJ1-5; D not certain. V dropped 6 bases and J dropped 0 bases, with 6 bases sitting between them. Germline CDR1 is LGHNA and CDR2 is YSYQKL. The CDR3 contains 13 residues. The sequenced part of the CDR3 DNA is TGTGCCAGCAGACAGAATAACAACCAGGCTCCGCTT. This gives the protein CASRQNNNQAPL. The entire CDR3 reads CASRQNNNQAPLF.

Points on this clone: The gene symbols are mouse symbols. From the germline J gene comes the end of the CDR3, since the read stops 1 residue before it. V and J are TRBV1 and TRBJ2-5; the D is unclear. V shed 4 bases and J shed 2 bases, with 1 base lying between them. There are 11 residues in the CDR3. The V gene's germline CDR1 is NSQYPW and CDR2 LRSPGD (reference sequence). CDR3 residues: CTCSGQDTQYF. The CDR3 DNA, read in part, is TGCACCTGCAGTGGCCAAGACACCCAGTAC. The variable domain in full, with the rest retrieved from reference TRBV1 and TRBJ2-5, is VTLLEQNPRWRLVPRGQAVNLRCILKNSQYPWMSWYQQDLQKQLQWLFTLRSPGDKEVKSLPGADYLATRVTDTELRLQVANMSQGRTLYCTCSGQDTQYFGPGTRLLVL.

A remark on this clone: The genes are named according to mouse. The read is 1 residue too short to cover the CDR3 end, so that end is filled in from the germline J gene. The chain carries TRBV26 and TRBJ2-7; 9 nucleotides line up with TRBD2. The CDR3 loop spans 13 amino acids. CDR1 KGHPV and CDR2 FQNQEV come from the germline V gene (reference sequence). Trimming removed 4 bases from V and 3 bases from J; junction bases left unmatched: 1. The CDR3 sequence: CASSRLGVYEQYF. The part of the CDR3 DNA that was read is TGTGCCAGCAGTCGACTGGGGGTCTATGAACAGTAC.

As concerns this clone: Mouse germline and gene names are used. The sequenced CDR3 bases are TGTGCCAGCTCTCTCCGGGACAGGGGGCGAGAACAGTAC. Its translation: CASSLRDRGREQY. The complete CDR3 protein is CASSLRDRGREQYF. The chain combines TRBV12-2 with TRBJ2-7, with 12 bases aligning to TRBD1. The CDR3 extends 1 residue past the end of the read, so its final part is completed from the germline J gene. This CDR3 region has 14 residues. CDR1 and CDR2 from the germline V gene are SGHLS and HYDKME. The junction had 3 bases not matched to a gene; V was cut back by 0 bases and J by 7 bases.

As to this clone: Here the gene names and germline are mouse. Coverage ceases 1 residue before the CDR3 finishes, and the germline J gene fills in the end. V is TRBV26 and J is TRBJ1-3; D not certain. Germline-derived CDR1 and CDR2 are KGHPV and FQNQEV (reference sequence). V shed 4 bases and J shed 0 bases, with 7 bases lying between them. The CDR3 has 14 residues. The CDR3 is CASSPENSGNTLYF. The DNA read from the CDR3 is TGTGCCAGCAGTCCCGAAAATTCTGGAAATACGCTCTAT.

Worth noting for this clone: Gene names denote mouse genes. The read ends 1 residue early relative to the CDR3; the germline J gene fills the gap. The chain has TRBV15 and TRBJ2-4; no reliable D call. V lost 3 bases and J 0 bases, leaving 7 bases between the germline ends. The CDR3 sequence is 14 residues long. Germline values: CDR1 SGHND, CDR2 FRSKSL. The sequenced CDR3 bases are TGTGCCAGCAGTTTGAGGTCTAGTCAAAACACCTTGTAC. Translated, it gives CASSLRSSQNTLY. The entire CDR3 protein is CASSLRSSQNTLYF.

This clone appeared a single time. Gene names denote mouse genes. Read sequence stops 1 residue before the CDR3 end, and the germline J gene provides the missing end. This chain joins TRBV23 and TRBJ2-2; the table gives TRBD2 as D, unverified against the DNA. CDR3 size: 15 residues. Germline V gene sequence: CDR1 KGHTA, CDR2 FQNQQP. CDR3 in amino acids: CSSSQSGGGTGQLYF. The CDR3 DNA, read in part, is TGCTCCAGCAGTCAATCCGGGGGGGGCACCGGGCAGCTCTAC.

This clone turned up a few times. The listed genes are named as in mouse. The read stops 1 residue short of the end of the CDR3; the missing end is completed from the germline J gene. The chain employs TRBV26 and TRBJ2-1; possible D gene TRBD2, 5 bases. V gave up 2 bases and J gave up 4 bases, with 6 bases separating them. CDR1 and CDR2 (germline): KGHPV, FQNQEV (reference sequence). The CDR3 is made up of 13 amino acids. The sequenced part of the CDR3 DNA is TGTGCCAGCAGTCTGCACTGGTATGCTGAGCAGTTC. This translates into CASSLHWYAEQF. The entire CDR3 protein is CASSLHWYAEQFF.